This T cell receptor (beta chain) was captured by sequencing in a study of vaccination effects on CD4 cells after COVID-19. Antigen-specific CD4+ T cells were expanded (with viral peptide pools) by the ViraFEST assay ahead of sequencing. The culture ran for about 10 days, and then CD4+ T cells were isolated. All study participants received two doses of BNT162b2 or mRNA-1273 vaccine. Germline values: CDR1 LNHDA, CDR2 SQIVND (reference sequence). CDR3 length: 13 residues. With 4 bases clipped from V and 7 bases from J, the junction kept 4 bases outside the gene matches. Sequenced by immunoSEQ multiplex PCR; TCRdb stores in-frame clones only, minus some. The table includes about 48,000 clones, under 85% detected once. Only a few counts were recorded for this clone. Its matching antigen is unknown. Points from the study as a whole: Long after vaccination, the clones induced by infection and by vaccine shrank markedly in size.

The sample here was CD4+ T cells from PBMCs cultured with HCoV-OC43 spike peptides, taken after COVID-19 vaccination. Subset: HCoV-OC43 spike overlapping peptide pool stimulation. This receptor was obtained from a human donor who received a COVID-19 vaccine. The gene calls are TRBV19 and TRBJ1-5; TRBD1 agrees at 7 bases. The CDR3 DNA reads TGTGCCAGTAGTACCCACAGGGGACAGCCCCAGCATTTT. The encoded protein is CASSTHRGQPQHF.